This entry describes one T cell receptor (beta chain). Its cognate antigen is unknown. The source of the sample is a study of cytomegalovirus exposure and HLA in healthy donors. In the study overall: Within an early data release were roughly 90 million unique TCRs drawn from HLA-typed donors.

Primers: 60 Vbeta forward and 13 Jbeta reverse. The assay was immunoSEQ multiplex PCR, and TCRdb's table has in-frame clones only and misses some. This sample lists 150,000 to 200,000 clones; its ten largest clones have roughly 1.3%. Broader study findings: Certain sequence variants were highly shared and formed a cluster, and this cluster was likely a sequencing artifact.

The CDR3 runs 13 residues. Trimming removed 0 bases from V and 3 bases from J, with 6 bases in between. Germline V gene lookup returns CDR1 MGHRA and CDR2 YSYEKL. This receptor was identified in a woman between 55 and 75 years old in good health and CMV-seronegative. This rearrangement joins TRBV4-1 to TRBJ2-7; D not certain. Specimen: PBMCs. In DNA, the CDR3 is TGCGCCAGCAGCCAAGATCCCTTCTACGAGCAGTACTTC. This gives the protein CASSQDPFYEQYF.